The clone carrying this TCR beta chain turned up a few times. Its matching antigen is unknown. The data originate from a study of blood T cells in healthy people across ages. Findings and limits, study-wide: Long-lived donors had more naive CD4+ cells and higher diversity than aged donors.

Combining a sample-barcoded 5' primer with a J-beta primer mix, a second PCR ran for about 6 to 11 cycles. Every single cDNA molecule received a tag from a template-switch adaptor with 12 random nucleotides. MiXCR, applied by TCRdb to the 5' RACE reads, yields one record per CDR3 protein. Here the sample spans 800,000 to 950,000 distinct CDR3 sequences, almost 30% being singletons. The same data also went into a second study, on T cells of mothers and their children. That investigation notes: When mothers and children were related, their normalized repertoire overlap, which was always slightly higher, did not differ significantly from that of unrelated pairs.

The sequence was obtained from a middle-aged woman in good health. Sequenced sample: blood.

DNA of the CDR3: TGTGCCATCCCCACTAGGGCAGGGGGCATGTGGAGCAATCAGCCCCAGCATTTT. Its protein product is CAIPTRAGGMWSNQPQHF. The genes are TRBV10-3 and TRBJ1-5; 8 bases are shared with TRBD1. The CDR3 sequence is 18 residues long. Germline CDR1 ENHRY, CDR2 SYGVKD. V gave up 8 bases and J gave up 1 base; unmatched junction bases: 16.